This TCR beta chain was found in a study of blood T cell repertoires in COVID-19. Clones were sequenced by immunoSEQ multiplex PCR, and TCRdb holds only the in-frame ones, with some missing. This sample has 120,000 or so clones, with around 83% found just once. Trimming stripped 5 bases from V and 6 bases from J, with 10 bases between. Germline assignment: CDR1 MNHEY and CDR2 SVGAGI. This CDR3 comprises 12 residues. This rearrangement joins TRBV6-5 to TRBJ1-2; perhaps TRBD1 as D (5 bases). The receptor comes from a man at least 80 years old with active or convalescent COVID-19. The sample was peripheral blood. CDR3 sequence: CASSTSGDGYTF. Here the CDR3 DNA reads TGTGCCAGCAGTACCTCGGGGGATGGCTACACCTTC.